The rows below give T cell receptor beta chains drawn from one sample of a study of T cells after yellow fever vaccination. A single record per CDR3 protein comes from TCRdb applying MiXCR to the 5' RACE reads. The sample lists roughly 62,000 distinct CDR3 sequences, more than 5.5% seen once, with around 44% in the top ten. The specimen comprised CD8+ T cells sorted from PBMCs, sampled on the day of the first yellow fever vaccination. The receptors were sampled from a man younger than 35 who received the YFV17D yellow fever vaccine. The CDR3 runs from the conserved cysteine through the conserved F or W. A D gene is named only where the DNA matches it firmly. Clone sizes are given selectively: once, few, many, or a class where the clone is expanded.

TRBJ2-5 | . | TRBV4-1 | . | TGCGCCAGCAGCCAGGGACTGGATTTGGTGGAGACCCAGTACTTC | CASSQGLDLVETQYF
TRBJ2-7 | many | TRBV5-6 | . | TGTGCCAGCAGCGTTGGGGACGGACCCTACGAGCAGTACTTC | CASSVGDGPYEQYF
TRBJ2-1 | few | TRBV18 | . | TGTGCCAGCTCACCACGCGAAGGGTACAATGAGCAGTTCTTC | CASSPREGYNEQFF
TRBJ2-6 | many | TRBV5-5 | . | TGTGCCAGCAGCTTGGAATGGGCCTCTGGGGCCAACGTCCTGACTTTC | CASSLEWASGANVLTF
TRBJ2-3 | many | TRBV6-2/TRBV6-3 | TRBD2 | TGTGCCAGCAGACAAAGCGGGGGGGCCTCAGATACGCAGTATTTT | CASRQSGGASDTQYF
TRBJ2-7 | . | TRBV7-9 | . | TGTGCCAGCAGCAGGACACCGAACCACGAGCAGTACTTC | CASSRTPNHEQYF
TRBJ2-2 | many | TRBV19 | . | TGTGCCAGTAGTGCGGGACGATACACCGGGGAGCTGTTTTTT | CASSAGRYTGELFF
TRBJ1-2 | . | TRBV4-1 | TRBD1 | TGCGCCAGCAGCCAAGATCTCGGGACAGCCTATGGCTACACCTTC | CASSQDLGTAYGYTF
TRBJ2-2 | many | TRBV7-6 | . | TGTGCCAGCAGCTCCCCGACGCAATACCCAAGCACCGGGGAGCTGTTTTTT | CASSSPTQYPSTGELFF
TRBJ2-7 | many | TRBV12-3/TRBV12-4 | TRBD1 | TGTGCCAGCAGTTTAGGGACAGGGGTCTACGAGCAGTACTTC | CASSLGTGVYEQYF
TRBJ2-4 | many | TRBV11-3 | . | TGTGCCAGCAAAGGACAGACCGGGGCCAAAAACATTCAGTACTTC | CASKGQTGAKNIQYF
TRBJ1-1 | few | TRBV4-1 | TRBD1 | TGCGCCAGCAGCCAACAGGACAGGGGAGACACTGAAGCTTTCTTT | CASSQQDRGDTEAFF
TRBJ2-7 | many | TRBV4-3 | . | TGCGCCAGCAGCCAAGGTGTCCTAGTGCACGAGCAGTACTTC | CASSQGVLVHEQYF
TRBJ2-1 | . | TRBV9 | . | TGTGCCAGCAGCGGGTCGGTGTCGGCTCCGAGCTCCTACAATGAGCAGTTCTTC | CASSGSVSAPSSYNEQFF
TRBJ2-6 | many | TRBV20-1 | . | TGCAGTGCTAGAGATTCTGGGGCCAACGTCCTGACTTTC | CSARDSGANVLTF
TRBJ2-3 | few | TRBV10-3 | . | TGTGCCATCAGTGAGGAGGGGGGGCTTTTGACAGATACGCAGTATTTT | CAISEEGGLLTDTQYF
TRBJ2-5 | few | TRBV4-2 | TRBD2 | TGTGCCAGCAGCCAAGTTCGGCTAGCGGGGGGGGAGACCCAGTACTTC | CASSQVRLAGGETQYF
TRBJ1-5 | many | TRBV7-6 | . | TGTGCCAGCAGCTTAGACCCGGGGGCTAATCAGCCCCAGCATTTT | CASSLDPGANQPQHF
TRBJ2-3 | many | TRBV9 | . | TGTGCCAGCAGCGTAGTAGCGTCTAGCACAGATACGCAGTATTTT | CASSVVASSTDTQYF
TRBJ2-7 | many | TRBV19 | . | TGTGCCAGTACCTCACCCGGGAGTCCATACGAGCAGTACTTC | CASTSPGSPYEQYF
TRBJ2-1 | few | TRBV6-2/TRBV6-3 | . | TGTGCCAGCAGCCTGAGCGGAGAGCAGTTCTTC | CASSLSGEQFF
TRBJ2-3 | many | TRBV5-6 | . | TGTGCCAGCAGCTTGGAGGAGAGCACAGATACGCAGTATTTT | CASSLEESTDTQYF
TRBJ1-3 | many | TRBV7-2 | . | TGTGCCAGCAGCTTAGCAGTTCAGGGCCGCCCTGGAAACACCATATATTTT | CASSLAVQGRPGNTIYF
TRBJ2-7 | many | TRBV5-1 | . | TGCGCCAGCAGCTTGGGGTTTTGGGGCCTACGACGCTCCTACGAGCAGTACTTC | CASSLGFWGLRRSYEQYF
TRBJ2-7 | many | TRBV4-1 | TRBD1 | TGCGCCAGCAGTCCGTCGACAGGGGTCGAGCAGTACTTC | CASSPSTGVEQYF
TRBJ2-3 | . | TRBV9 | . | TGTGCCAGCAGCGTACTGACTACCCTGGAATTTGATACGCAGTATTTT | CASSVLTTLEFDTQYF
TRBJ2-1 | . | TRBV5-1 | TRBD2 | TGCGCCAGCCTAAAAACGGGAGGTGTCTCCTACAATGAGCAGTTCTTC | CASLKTGGVSYNEQFF
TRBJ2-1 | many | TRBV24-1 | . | TGTGCCACCAGTGATTCCGGGACCGATCACAATGAGCAGTTCTTC | CATSDSGTDHNEQFF
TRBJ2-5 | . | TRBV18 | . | TGTGCCAGCTCACCACCGCTAGCGTCGTACCAAGAGACCCAGTACTTC | CASSPPLASYQETQYF
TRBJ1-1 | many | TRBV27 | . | TGTGCCAGCAGTTCCTACGGTGGACTGAACACTGAAGCTTTCTTT | CASSSYGGLNTEAFF
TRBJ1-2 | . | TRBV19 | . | TGTGCCAGTAGTATACGGGAACAAATTGAGTATGGCTACACCTTC | CASSIREQIEYGYTF
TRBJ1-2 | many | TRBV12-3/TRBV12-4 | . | TGTGCCAGCAGTTTAAATCCGGACAGCCTCTATGGCTACACCTTC | CASSLNPDSLYGYTF
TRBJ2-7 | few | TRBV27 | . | TGTGCCAGCAGTTTAGGCAAAACGGAGCAGTACTTC | CASSLGKTEQYF
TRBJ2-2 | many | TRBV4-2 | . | TGTGCCAGCAGCCAACTCCAGGGCGCCGGGGAGCTGTTTTTT | CASSQLQGAGELFF
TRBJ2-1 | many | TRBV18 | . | TGTGCCAGCTCACCGGGAGGGGGGCTTAACAATGAGCAGTTCTTC | CASSPGGGLNNEQFF
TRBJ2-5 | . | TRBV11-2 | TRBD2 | TGTGCCAGCAGCTCGACGATTGGGGCGGGGGGGCCAGAGACCCAGTACTTC | CASSSTIGAGGPETQYF
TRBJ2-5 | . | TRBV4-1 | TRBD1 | TGCGCCAGCAGCCTCGACAGGGGGCAGGAGACCCAGTACTTC | CASSLDRGQETQYF
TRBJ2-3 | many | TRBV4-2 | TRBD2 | TGTGCCAGCAGCCAAGATATGGGAGCTGGGGCGGGGGGATGGGATACGCAGTATTTT | CASSQDMGAGAGGWDTQYF
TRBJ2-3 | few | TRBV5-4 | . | TGTGCCAGCAGGAAAATTCCCCGGGACGAAGTTCCAGATACGCAGTATTTT | CASRKIPRDEVPDTQYF
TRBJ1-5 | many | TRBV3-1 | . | TGTGCCAGCAGCCCCTATCCCCCCGGGGGCGGACAGCCCCAGCATTTT | CASSPYPPGGGQPQHF
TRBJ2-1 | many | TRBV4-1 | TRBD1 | TGCGCCAGCAGCCAAGATGGGTTGACAGGGGGGTCTAAGAATGAGCAGTTCTTC | CASSQDGLTGGSKNEQFF
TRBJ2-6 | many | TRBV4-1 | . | TGCGCCAGCACGAGCTCTGGGGCCAACGTCCTGACTTTC | CASTSSGANVLTF
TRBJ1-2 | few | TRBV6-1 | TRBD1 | TGTGCCGCACGACAGGGTTTCTATGGCTACACCTTC | CAARQGFYGYTF
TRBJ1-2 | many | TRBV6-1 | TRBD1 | TGTGCCAGCAGCCGACGGACAGGGCGAGGAAACTATGGCTACACCTTC | CASSRRTGRGNYGYTF
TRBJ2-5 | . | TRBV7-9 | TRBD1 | TGTGCCAGCAGCTTAGTTGCAAGGGGACAGAAGGCCCAGTACTTC | CASSLVARGQKAQYF
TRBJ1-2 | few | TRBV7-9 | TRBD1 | TGTGCCAGCAGCACCGCAGGGGGCCAGGACTATGGCTACACCTTC | CASSTAGGQDYGYTF
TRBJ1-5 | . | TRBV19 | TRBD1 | TGTGCCAGTAGTAGGTTCGACAGGGCGGACAATCAGCCCCAGCATTTT | CASSRFDRADNQPQHF
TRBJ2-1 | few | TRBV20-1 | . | TGCAGTGCTAGAGATCAGGGGCGGAGTTCCTACAATGAGCAGTTCTTC | CSARDQGRSSYNEQFF
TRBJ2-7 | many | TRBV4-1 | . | TGCGCCAGCAGCCAAGCGGCGAGCGGGTTAGCCTACGAGCAGTACTTC | CASSQAASGLAYEQYF
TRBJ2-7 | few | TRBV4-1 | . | TGCGCCAGCAGCCAAGATCGGGCAGGGACCTACGAGCAGTACTTC | CASSQDRAGTYEQYF
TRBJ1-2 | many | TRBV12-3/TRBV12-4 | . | TGTGCCAGCACCCTCCAGACCGGGGTTAACTATGGCTACACCTTC | CASTLQTGVNYGYTF
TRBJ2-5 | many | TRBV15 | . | TGTGCCACCTCAGAGGGCACGGGGGCCCAAGAGACCCAGTACTTC | CATSEGTGAQETQYF
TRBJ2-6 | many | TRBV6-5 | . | TGTGCCAGCAGTTACTTCGACGGAGTCTCTGGGGCCAACGTCCTGACTTTC | CASSYFDGVSGANVLTF
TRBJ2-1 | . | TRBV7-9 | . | TGTGCCAGCAGCGATCTAGAGGGCCAAAGCTCCTACAATGAGCAGTTCTTC | CASSDLEGQSSYNEQFF
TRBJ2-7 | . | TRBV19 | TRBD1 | TGTGCCAGTAGCCCTGCAGGGGGAAAAAGCTACGAGCAGTACTTC | CASSPAGGKSYEQYF
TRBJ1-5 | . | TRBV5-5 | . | TGTGCCAGCACCCCAAGCTGGGGGCCTCAGCCCCAGCATTTT | CASTPSWGPQPQHF
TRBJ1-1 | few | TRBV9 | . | TGTGCCAGCAGCGCGACCGCTTCCAACACTGAAGCTTTCTTT | CASSATASNTEAFF